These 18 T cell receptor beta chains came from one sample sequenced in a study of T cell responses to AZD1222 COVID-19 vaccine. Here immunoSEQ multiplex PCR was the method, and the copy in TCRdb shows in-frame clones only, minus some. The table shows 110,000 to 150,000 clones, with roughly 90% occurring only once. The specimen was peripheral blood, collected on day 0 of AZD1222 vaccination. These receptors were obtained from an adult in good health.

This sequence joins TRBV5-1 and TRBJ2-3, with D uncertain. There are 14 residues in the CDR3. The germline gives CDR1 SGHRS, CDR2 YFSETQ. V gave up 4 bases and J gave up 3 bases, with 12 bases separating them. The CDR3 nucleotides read TGCGCCAGCAGCCTCCAAGTCGGAACAGATACGCAGTATTTT. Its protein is CASSLQVGTDTQYF.

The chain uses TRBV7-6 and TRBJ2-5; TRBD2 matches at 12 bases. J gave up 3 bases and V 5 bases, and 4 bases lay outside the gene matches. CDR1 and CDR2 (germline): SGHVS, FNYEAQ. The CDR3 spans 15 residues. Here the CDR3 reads CASSPRTSGKETQYF. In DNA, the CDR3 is TGTGCCAGCAGCCCCCGGACTAGCGGGAAAGAGACCCAGTACTTC.

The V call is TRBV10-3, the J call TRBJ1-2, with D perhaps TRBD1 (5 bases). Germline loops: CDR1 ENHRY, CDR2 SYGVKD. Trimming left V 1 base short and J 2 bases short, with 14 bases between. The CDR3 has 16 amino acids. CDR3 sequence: CAISEFPTDENYGYTF. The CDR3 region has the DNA TGTGCCATCAGTGAGTTTCCGACAGACGAAAACTATGGCTACACCTTC.

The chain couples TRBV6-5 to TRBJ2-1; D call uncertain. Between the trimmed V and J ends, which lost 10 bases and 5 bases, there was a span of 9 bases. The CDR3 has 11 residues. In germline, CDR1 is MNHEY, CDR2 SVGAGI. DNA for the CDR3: TGTGCCACCATTAACAACAATGAGCAGTTCTTC. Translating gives CATINNNEQFF.

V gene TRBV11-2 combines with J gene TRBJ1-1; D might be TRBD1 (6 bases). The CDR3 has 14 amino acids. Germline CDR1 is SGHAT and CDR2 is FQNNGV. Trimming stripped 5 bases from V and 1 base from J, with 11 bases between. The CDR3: CASSPQGQNTEAFF. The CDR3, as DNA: TGTGCCAGCAGCCCACAGGGTCAGAACACTGAAGCTTTCTTT.

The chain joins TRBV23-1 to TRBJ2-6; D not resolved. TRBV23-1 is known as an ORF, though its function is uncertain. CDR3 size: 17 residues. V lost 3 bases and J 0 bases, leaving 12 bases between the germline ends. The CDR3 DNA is TGCGCCAGCAGTCAGTTTGACGGAGTCTCTGGGGCCAACGTCCTGACTTTC. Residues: CASSQFDGVSGANVLTF.

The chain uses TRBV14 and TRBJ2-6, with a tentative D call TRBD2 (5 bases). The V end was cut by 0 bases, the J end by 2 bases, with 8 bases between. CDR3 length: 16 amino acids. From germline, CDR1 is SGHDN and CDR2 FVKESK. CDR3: CASSQDPGAGANVLTF. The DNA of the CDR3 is TGTGCCAGCAGCCAAGATCCCGGGGCTGGGGCCAACGTCCTGACTTTC.

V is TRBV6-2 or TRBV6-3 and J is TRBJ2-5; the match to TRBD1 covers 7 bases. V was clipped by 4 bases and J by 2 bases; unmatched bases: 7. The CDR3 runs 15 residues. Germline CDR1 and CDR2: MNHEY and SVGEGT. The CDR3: CASSSRRRGQETQYF. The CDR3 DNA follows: TGTGCCAGCAGTTCCCGGCGCAGGGGGCAAGAGACCCAGTACTTC.

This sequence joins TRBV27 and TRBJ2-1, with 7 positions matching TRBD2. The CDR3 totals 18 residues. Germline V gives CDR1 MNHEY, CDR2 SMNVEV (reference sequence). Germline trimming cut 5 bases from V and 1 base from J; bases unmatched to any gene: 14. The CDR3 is CASSPPGGSGRSYNEQFF. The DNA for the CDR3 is TGTGCCAGCAGTCCCCCCGGGGGGAGCGGGCGATCCTACAATGAGCAGTTCTTC.

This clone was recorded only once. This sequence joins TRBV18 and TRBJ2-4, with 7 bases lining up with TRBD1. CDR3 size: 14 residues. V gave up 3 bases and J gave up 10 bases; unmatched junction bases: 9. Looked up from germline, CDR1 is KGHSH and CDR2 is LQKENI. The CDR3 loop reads CASSPTTGQTIQYF. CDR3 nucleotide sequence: TGTGCCAGCTCACCCACCACGGGACAGACTATTCAGTACTTC.

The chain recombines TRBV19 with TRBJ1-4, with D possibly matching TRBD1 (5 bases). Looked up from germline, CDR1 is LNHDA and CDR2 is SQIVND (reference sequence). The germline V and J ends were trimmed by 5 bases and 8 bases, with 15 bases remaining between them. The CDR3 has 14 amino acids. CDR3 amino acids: CASSLQGRDEKLFF. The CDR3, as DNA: TGTGCCAGTAGTTTGCAGGGAAGGGACGAAAAACTGTTTTTT.

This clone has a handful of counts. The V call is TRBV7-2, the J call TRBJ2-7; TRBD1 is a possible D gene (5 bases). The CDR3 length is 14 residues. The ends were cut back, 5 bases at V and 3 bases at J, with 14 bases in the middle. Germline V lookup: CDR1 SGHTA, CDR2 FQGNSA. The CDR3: CASSRTQGFYEQYF. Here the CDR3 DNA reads TGTGCCAGCAGCCGGACCCAGGGATTCTACGAGCAGTACTTC.

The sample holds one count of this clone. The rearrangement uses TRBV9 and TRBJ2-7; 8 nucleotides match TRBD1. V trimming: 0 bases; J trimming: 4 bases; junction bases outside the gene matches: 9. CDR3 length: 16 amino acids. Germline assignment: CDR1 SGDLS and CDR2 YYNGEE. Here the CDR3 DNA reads TGTGCCAGCAGCGTAGGGGGGACAGGACTCTTATACGAGCAGTACTTC. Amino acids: CASSVGGTGLLYEQYF.

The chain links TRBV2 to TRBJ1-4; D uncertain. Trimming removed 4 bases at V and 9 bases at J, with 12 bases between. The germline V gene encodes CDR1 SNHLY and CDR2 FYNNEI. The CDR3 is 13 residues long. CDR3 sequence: CASSAGRYKKLFF. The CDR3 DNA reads TGTGCCAGCAGTGCCGGGCGCTATAAAAAACTGTTTTTT.

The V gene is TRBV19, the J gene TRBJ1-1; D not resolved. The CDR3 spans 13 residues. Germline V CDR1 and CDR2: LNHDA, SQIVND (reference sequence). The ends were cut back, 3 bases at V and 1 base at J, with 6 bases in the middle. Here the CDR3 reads CASSIPWNTEAFF. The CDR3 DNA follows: TGTGCCAGTAGTATCCCGTGGAACACTGAAGCTTTCTTT.

Here the CDR3 reads CAISVSQPYQETQYF. CDR3 DNA: TGTGCCATCAGCGTTAGCCAACCGTACCAAGAGACCCAGTACTTC. V usage is TRBV10-3 and J usage is TRBJ2-5; D is unresolved. Per the germline V gene, CDR1 is ENHRY and CDR2 is SYGVKD. The CDR3 runs 15 residues. Trimming took 6 bases from V and 0 from J, leaving 14 bases between them.

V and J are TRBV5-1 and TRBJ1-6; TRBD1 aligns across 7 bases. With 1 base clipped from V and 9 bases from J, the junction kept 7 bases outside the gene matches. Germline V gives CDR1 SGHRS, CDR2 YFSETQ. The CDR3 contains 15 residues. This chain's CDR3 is CASSLIDRDASPLHF. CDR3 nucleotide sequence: TGCGCCAGCAGCTTGATCGACAGGGATGCTTCACCCCTCCACTTT.

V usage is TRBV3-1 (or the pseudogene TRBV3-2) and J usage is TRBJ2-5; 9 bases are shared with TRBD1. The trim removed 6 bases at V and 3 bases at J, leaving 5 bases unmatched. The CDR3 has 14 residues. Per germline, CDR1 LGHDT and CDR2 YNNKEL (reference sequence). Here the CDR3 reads CASRLGTGKETQYF. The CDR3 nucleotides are TGTGCCAGCAGGTTGGGGACAGGGAAAGAGACCCAGTACTTC.